The entry below describes one TCR beta chain. Its antigen is as yet unknown. The CDR3 is 14 residues long. With 5 bases removed from V and 3 bases from J, the gap between germline ends came to 12 bases. Per germline, CDR1 LNHDA and CDR2 SQIVND (reference sequence). This specimen belongs to a study of response to subunit inactivated influenza vaccine. General study points: Seasonal influenza vaccination, on each occasion, was suggested by the authors to recruit few new T cells.

TCRdb redid the calling of the RT-PCR reads with MiXCR, one entry per CDR3 protein. The top ten hold over 8.5% of the sample, which has about 580,000 distinct CDR3 sequences, approximately 14% seen once. The sequence came from a man in his fifties or sixties who received an inactivated influenza vaccine. Material: PBMCs from blood, obtained approximately 13 days after vaccination. This chain links TRBV19 with TRBJ2-3, with D perhaps matching TRBD2 (5 bases). The DNA of the CDR3 is TGTGCCAGTAGTGAGCGGAGCGAAACAGATACGCAGTATTTT. This encodes CASSERSETDTQYF.